The clone carrying this T cell receptor (beta chain) was observed once. The entry originates in a study of control samples from healthy donors and cancer patients. CDR1 is SGHRS and CDR2 is YFSETQ in the germline V gene. This CDR3 is 17 amino acids long. Germline trimming cut 0 bases from V and 0 bases from J; bases unmatched to any gene: 4. Profiling relied on immunoSEQ multiplex PCR, and the TCRdb table lists in-frame clones only, not all of them. The sample lists around 120,000 clones, about nine tenths seen once, with around 8.7% in the top ten. This sequence originates from a man aged 35-49 years in good health. Material: blood. The V and J genes are TRBV5-1 and TRBJ2-2, with TRBD2 matching 8 bases. In DNA, the CDR3 is TGCGCCAGCAGCTTGGATCCAGCGGGGGCGAACACCGGGGAGCTGTTTTTT. Protein: CASSLDPAGANTGELFF.